The 26 T cell receptor beta chains below all came from one sample that was sequenced in a study of blood T cells in healthy people across ages. Primers used in a second PCR of roughly 6 to 12 cycles were a sample-barcoded 5' primer and a J-beta primer mix. A single record per CDR3 protein comes from TCRdb applying MiXCR to the 5' RACE reads. The sample holds around 1,000,000 distinct CDR3 sequences; around 27% are singletons and the top ten take around 0.75%. These data also formed part of another study, on T cells of mothers and their children.

Sequenced: blood. The receptors here all came from a girl aged 2 to 10 in good health.

V gene TRBV6-1 combines with J gene TRBJ1-6, with D possibly TRBD1 on 5 matching bases. Trimming cost V 4 bases and J 6 bases, with 16 bases left between them. The CDR3 runs 16 residues. Germline V gene lookup returns CDR1 MNHNS and CDR2 SASEGT. CDR3 in DNA: TGTGCCAGCAGTGGGTATGGGCGGACATCTAATTCACCCCTCCACTTT. Translating gives CASSGYGRTSNSPLHF.

The V gene is TRBV21-1, the J gene TRBJ2-1; the table's D call, TRBD2, has no DNA check behind it. TRBV21-1 is termed a pseudogene. The CDR3 has 18 residues. CDR3 bases: TGTGCCTGCAGCAACCGGGGGGACGGGAGGGCCTTGCTTAATGAGCAGTTCTTC. Its translation: CACSNRGDGRALLNEQFF.

The rearrangement links TRBV19 to TRBJ2-4; no definite D call. Deletions cut 6 bases from V and 11 bases from J, with 11 bases between. The germline V gene has CDR1 LNHDA and CDR2 SQIVND (reference sequence). The CDR3 is 11 residues long. Here the CDR3 DNA reads TGTGCCAGTAGGGGAAATCTGGTTCAGTACTTC. It translates to CASRGNLVQYF.

The V call is TRBV5-1, the J call TRBJ2-3, with D unclear. The germline V gene has CDR1 SGHRS and CDR2 YFSETQ. There are 13 residues in the CDR3. The V end was cut by 3 bases, the J end by 0 bases, with 5 bases between. The CDR3 DNA reads as TGCGCCAGCAGCTGGTATAGCACAGATACGCAGTATTTT. Protein product: CASSWYSTDTQYF.

This clonotype was detected a few times. The chain joins TRBV28 to TRBJ1-1; no firm D call. The CDR3 has 11 residues. The V and J ends lost 5 bases and 3 bases respectively, with 4 bases between them. CDR1 is MDHEN, CDR2 SYDVKM, per germline. CDR3 loop: CASSIYTEAFF. DNA for the CDR3: TGTGCCAGCAGTATCTACACTGAAGCTTTCTTT.

This clonotype has only a few counts. The chain links TRBV5-1 to TRBJ1-1; D might be TRBD1 (5 bases). Trimming stripped 3 bases from V and 6 bases from J, with 12 bases between. The germline V gene encodes CDR1 SGHRS and CDR2 YFSETQ. The CDR3 runs 13 residues. The CDR3 loop is CASSSDSGAEAFF. The CDR3, as DNA: TGCGCCAGCAGCTCGGACTCGGGGGCTGAAGCTTTCTTT.

This clonotype was counted only a few times. The rearrangement joins TRBV7-2 to TRBJ2-1; D may be TRBD1 (5 bases). Trimming stripped 5 bases from V and 0 bases from J, with 11 bases between. CDR1 and CDR2 (germline): SGHTA, FQGNSA. The CDR3 has 15 residues. CDR3 coding DNA: TGTGCCAGCAGCCTACAGGATCTCTCCTACAATGAGCAGTTCTTC. Its translation is CASSLQDLSYNEQFF.

This clonotype was detected only a few times. No conserved phenylalanine or tryptophan is present at the end of the CDR3, so a read error is the likely explanation. It is unclear where the CDR3 begins or ends on the DNA, so no DNA is shown, and the CDR3 is as TCRdb lists it. This sequence joins TRBV21-1 and TRBJ2-7; the tabulated D call, TRBD2, remains unverified against the DNA. TRBV21-1 is deemed a pseudogene. The CDR3 has 14 amino acids, counting both end residues. The CDR3 reads CASSKTPRGGRLIS.

The genes are TRBV4-3 and TRBJ1-1, with a weak D call TRBD1 (5 bases). V was clipped by 0 bases and J by 6 bases, with 14 bases between them. Germline assignment: CDR1 LGHNA and CDR2 YSLEER. This CDR3 has 15 residues. CDR3 protein: CASSQDWGLGAEAFF. The CDR3 DNA reads as TGCGCCAGCAGCCAAGATTGGGGACTGGGAGCTGAAGCTTTCTTT.

The chain has TRBV19 and TRBJ1-4, with D possibly matching TRBD1 (6 bases). V lost 7 bases and J 8 bases, leaving 23 bases between the germline ends. This CDR3 region has 16 residues. Per germline, CDR1 LNHDA and CDR2 SQIVND (reference sequence). CDR3 DNA sequence: TGTGCCAGTAAACAGTCTGACAGGAGCCTACGCGAAAAACTGTTTTTT. Its protein is CASKQSDRSLREKLFF.

The V and J genes are TRBV7-8 and TRBJ1-3; D not certain. The CDR3 covers 18 residues. The germline V gene encodes CDR1 SGHVS and CDR2 FQNEAQ. The V gene lost 8 bases and the J gene lost 0 bases, with 23 bases spanning the gap. CDR3 coding DNA: TGTGCCAGCTTCTTTCCAATTCCTCACTTGAGCTCTGGAAACACCATATATTTT. Encoded protein: CASFFPIPHLSSGNTIYF.

The chain combines TRBV9 with TRBJ2-5, with D perhaps TRBD1 or TRBD2 (5 bases each). Per germline, CDR1 SGDLS and CDR2 YYNGEE. The CDR3 runs 14 residues. The V gene lost 3 bases and the J gene lost 2 bases, with 11 bases spanning the gap. The CDR3 nucleotides read TGTGCCAGCAGCGGGGGAGACAGACAAGAGACCCAGTACTTC. Protein product: CASSGGDRQETQYF.

This clonotype showed up just a few times. V usage is TRBV3-1 and J usage is TRBJ2-1, with TRBD1 identical over 7 bases. Germline V gene lookup returns CDR1 LGHDT and CDR2 YNNKEL (reference sequence). V shed 5 bases and J 6 bases; nucleotides not matched to a gene: 7. This CDR3 is built from 14 residues. The CDR3, as DNA: TGTGCCAGCAGCGATATTGACAGGGCCAATGAGCAGTTCTTC. Amino acid sequence: CASSDIDRANEQFF.

The chain couples TRBV6-1 to TRBJ2-2; 11 bases fit TRBD2. Germline V gene lookup returns CDR1 MNHNS and CDR2 SASEGT. The CDR3 covers 19 residues. After removal of 7 bases from V and 1 base from J, the junction contained 14 bases not matched to a gene. The CDR3 region is CASTFPRRLAGQNTGELFF. The CDR3 coding sequence is TGTGCCAGCACCTTCCCCAGGCGACTAGCGGGACAGAACACCGGGGAGCTGTTTTTT.

This clonotype was recorded many times. CDR3 nucleotides: TGTGCCAGCAGTTCCGACAGAGGTGAAAAACTGTTTTTT. It encodes CASSSDRGEKLFF. This chain links TRBV27 with TRBJ1-4; D perhaps matches TRBD1 (5 bases). The CDR3 sequence is 13 residues long. Germline lookup yields CDR1 MNHEY and CDR2 SMNVEV (reference sequence). V was clipped by 4 bases and J by 7 bases, with 10 bases between them. Full variable domain (remainder filled in from reference TRBV27 and TRBJ1-4): EAQVTQNPRYLITVTGKKLTVTCSQNMNHEYMSWYRQDPGLGLRQIYYSMNVEVTDKGDVPEGYKVSRKEKRNFPLILESPSPNQTSLYFCASSSDRGEKLFFGSGTQLSVL.

The V and J genes are TRBV19 and TRBJ2-1; maybe TRBD1 (6 bases). The V and J ends lost 11 bases and 3 bases respectively, with 11 bases between them. The CDR3 runs to 12 residues. The V gene's germline CDR1 is LNHDA and CDR2 SQIVND (reference sequence). CDR3 bases: TGTGCCGCAGGGGACGGCTACAATGAGCAGTTCTTC. Protein product: CAAGDGYNEQFF.

This chain joins TRBV7-3 and TRBJ2-1; weak D call: TRBD1 (7 bases). CDR1 is SGHTA and CDR2 is FQGTGA in the germline V gene. This CDR3 comprises 16 residues. V lost 5 bases and J 4 bases, leaving 18 bases between the germline ends. CDR3 sequence reads: CASSMTGLGGYNEQFF. CDR3 bases: TGTGCCAGCAGCATGACAGGGCTAGGGGGGTACAATGAGCAGTTCTTC.

As to this clonotype: Mismatch with germline at one junction end may stem from a read error. This chain uses TRBV9 with TRBJ2-5; tentatively, D is TRBD2 (6 bases). CDR3 length: 15 amino acids. From germline, CDR1 is SGDLS and CDR2 YYNGEE. The CDR3 protein is CASMAGHLGLYEQCF. CDR3 sequence (DNA): TGTGCCAGCATGGCGGGGCACTTAGGCCTTTACGAGCAGTGCTTC.

This sequence joins TRBV3-1 and TRBJ2-1; D unclear. V shed 4 bases and J shed 7 bases, with 11 bases lying between them. This CDR3 region has 13 residues. CDR1 and CDR2 (germline): LGHDT, YNNKEL (reference sequence). Here the CDR3 DNA reads TGTGCCAGCAGCCCCCAATCTTCGAATGAGCAGTTCTTC. This gives the protein CASSPQSSNEQFF.

This clonotype came up many times. The chain employs TRBV27 and TRBJ2-7, with TRBD1 as a possible D gene (5 bases). V was clipped by 1 base and J by 6 bases, with 19 bases between them. The CDR3 loop spans 16 amino acids. Germline V gene lookup returns CDR1 MNHEY and CDR2 SMNVEV (reference sequence). For the CDR3, the DNA is TGTGCCAGCAGTTTATTGGCAGGGCTCTCGTTGGGCGAGCAGTACTTC. As protein: CASSLLAGLSLGEQYF.

V usage is TRBV6-5 and J usage is TRBJ1-2, with TRBD1 as a possible D gene (6 bases). There are 18 residues in the CDR3. The V end lost 0 bases, the J end lost 5 bases, and 22 bases lay between the germline ends. Germline assignment: CDR1 MNHEY and CDR2 SVGAGI. The CDR3 protein is CASSYSVIVGRGSYGYTF. CDR3 nucleotide sequence: TGTGCCAGCAGTTACTCCGTAATTGTAGGAAGGGGGAGTTATGGCTACACCTTC.

This clonotype was seen more than once but under ten times. V is TRBV7-9 and J is TRBJ2-7; D gene uncertain. CDR1 and CDR2 from the germline V gene are SEHNR and FQNEAQ (reference sequence). The CDR3 sequence is 15 residues long. The V and J ends lost 4 bases and 3 bases respectively, with 16 bases between them. The CDR3: CASSSGLTTFYEQYF. CDR3 nucleotides: TGTGCCAGCAGCTCTGGTCTGACAACCTTCTACGAGCAGTACTTC.

This chain connects TRBV7-2 to TRBJ1-5, with D perhaps TRBD1 (5 bases). Germline V gene lookup returns CDR1 SGHTA and CDR2 FQGNSA. This CDR3 has 14 residues. V was pared by 5 bases and J by 3 bases, with 11 bases between. The CDR3 DNA reads TGTGCCAGCAGCCGACCCGGGACCAATCAGCCCCAGCATTTT. Translation: CASSRPGTNQPQHF.

This chain connects TRBV29-1 to TRBJ2-7; unclear D gene. The CDR3 is made up of 11 amino acids. Trimming removed 4 bases from V and 4 bases from J, with 8 bases in between. Per the germline V gene, CDR1 is SQVTM and CDR2 is ANQGSEA. CDR3: CSVGMPYEQYF. CDR3 DNA sequence: TGCAGCGTTGGCATGCCGTACGAGCAGTACTTC.

This clonotype appeared once. The V and J genes are TRBV11-2 and TRBJ2-3; possible D gene TRBD1, 6 bases. CDR1 and CDR2 (germline): SGHAT, FQNNGV. The CDR3 totals 15 residues. Trimming stripped 1 base from V and 5 bases from J, with 13 bases between. This CDR3 is CASSLGGHEKDTQYF. CDR3 coding DNA: TGTGCCAGCAGCTTAGGGGGACATGAGAAAGATACGCAGTATTTT.

This clonotype was detected only a few times. The chain recombines TRBV7-3 with TRBJ2-1, with 7 bases matching TRBD1. Germline V gene sequence: CDR1 SGHTA, CDR2 FQGTGA. With 5 bases clipped from V and 0 bases from J, the junction kept 7 bases outside the gene matches. The CDR3 has 16 amino acids. As DNA, the CDR3 is TGTGCCAGCAGCCCACAGGGGATGAGCTCCTACAATGAGCAGTTCTTC. Amino acid sequence: CASSPQGMSSYNEQFF.